A selection of T cell receptor beta chains follows, all from one sample in a study of PD-1 blockade in mismatch repair-deficient tumors. Clones were read by immunoSEQ multiplex PCR, and TCRdb kept only the in-frame ones, dropping some. The repertoire holds around 37,000 clones, over 70% seen once, with around 0.98% in the top ten. Material: PBMCs, obtained roughly 40 weeks after starting pembrolizumab. The receptors come from an adult with mismatch repair-deficient cancer. Both conserved end residues are trimmed from each CDR3. D genes are given only for firm matches.

d_gene: NA; j_gene: TRBJ1-4; len: 13; v_gene: TRBV23-1; CDR3aa: ASSQSTQRNEKLF
d_gene: TRBD2; j_gene: TRBJ2-7; len: 12; v_gene: TRBV7-3; CDR3aa: ASSLNRGAYEQY
d_gene: TRBD2; j_gene: TRBJ2-7; len: 13; v_gene: TRBV6-1; CDR3aa: ASSQVAGGPYEQY
d_gene: TRBD2; j_gene: TRBJ2-4; len: 16; v_gene: TRBV10-1; CDR3aa: ASSESAFSGRASNIQY
d_gene: TRBD2; j_gene: TRBJ2-1; len: 15; v_gene: TRBV9; CDR3aa: ASSSVGRAGVQNEQF
d_gene: TRBD2; j_gene: TRBJ2-7; len: 14; v_gene: TRBV11-3; CDR3aa: ASSSVAGGLSYEQY
d_gene: NA; j_gene: TRBJ2-7; len: 11; v_gene: TRBV27; CDR3aa: ASSLPGLYEQY
d_gene: TRBD1; j_gene: TRBJ1-2; len: 13; v_gene: TRBV9; CDR3aa: ASSPARDRNYGYT
d_gene: TRBD2; j_gene: TRBJ2-1; len: 16; v_gene: TRBV9; CDR3aa: ASSVSLGLAGSYNEQF
d_gene: NA; j_gene: TRBJ1-2; len: 12; v_gene: TRBV18; CDR3aa: ASSDYKEGHGYT
d_gene: NA; j_gene: TRBJ2-7; len: 13; v_gene: TRBV19; CDR3aa: ASRRSGDKSYEQY
d_gene: TRBD2; j_gene: TRBJ2-5; len: 14; v_gene: TRBV5-6; CDR3aa: ASSLLTSRSWGTQY
d_gene: NA; j_gene: TRBJ1-2; len: 11; v_gene: TRBV27; CDR3aa: ASSLGQNYGYT
d_gene: TRBD1; j_gene: TRBJ2-1; len: 13; v_gene: TRBV5-1; CDR3aa: ASSATDRANNEQF
d_gene: NA; j_gene: TRBJ1-4; len: 13; v_gene: TRBV30; CDR3aa: AWTRWGRAYEKLF
d_gene: TRBD1; j_gene: TRBJ1-1; len: 12; v_gene: TRBV15; CDR3aa: ATSSPGTATEAF
d_gene: NA; j_gene: TRBJ2-7; len: 13; v_gene: TRBV19; CDR3aa: ASSLNLGGSYEQY